These T cell receptor beta chains were read from a single sample in a study of shared clonotypes between healthy human individuals. Sequencing was performed with immunoSEQ multiplex PCR; in TCRdb, only in-frame clones are kept and a portion is missing. Of millions of clones listed, just over 90% are singletons. Input material: naive CD4+ T cells sorted from blood. Source of these receptors: a man younger than 35 in good health. The CDR3 runs from the conserved cysteine through the conserved F or W. The D gene is left open where the match is weak. Expanded clones get a size class; other rows say once, few or many, or leave the size out.

D: .; size: .; J: TRBJ1-2; V: TRBV27; CDR3: CASSFLAGNGYTF; DNA: TGTGCCAGCAGTTTCCTTGCAGGAAATGGCTACACCTTC
D: .; size: .; J: TRBJ1-2; V: TRBV6-1; CDR3: CASRRDTSNYGYTF; DNA: TGTGCCAGCAGGCGGGACACCTCTAACTATGGCTACACCTTC
D: TRBD1; size: .; J: TRBJ1-1; V: TRBV6-5; CDR3: CASSSRGLNTEAFF; DNA: TGTGCCAGCAGTTCCAGGGGGCTGAACACTGAAGCTTTCTTT
D: TRBD1; size: .; J: TRBJ2-7; V: TRBV9; CDR3: CASSGQGSSYEQYF; DNA: TGTGCCAGCAGCGGACAGGGAAGCTCCTACGAGCAGTACTTC
D: .; size: .; J: TRBJ2-3; V: TRBV7-2; CDR3: CASSKSRWGASDTQYF; DNA: TGTGCCAGCAGCAAATCCAGGTGGGGGGCCTCAGATACGCAGTATTTT
D: TRBD1; size: .; J: TRBJ1-4; V: TRBV7-2; CDR3: CASSVGQGVIATNEKLFF; DNA: TGTGCCAGCAGCGTAGGACAGGGGGTGATTGCAACTAATGAAAAACTGTTTTTT
D: TRBD1; size: .; J: TRBJ1-6; V: TRBV27; CDR3: CASSAQTGESSPLHF; DNA: TGTGCCAGCAGTGCCCAGACAGGGGAAAGTTCACCCCTCCACTTT
D: .; size: .; J: TRBJ1-6; V: TRBV10-3; CDR3: CAIGEGSPLHF; DNA: TGTGCCATCGGGGAAGGGTCACCCCTCCACTTT
D: TRBD1; size: .; J: TRBJ2-7; V: TRBV5-6; CDR3: CASSLGTGHYEQYF; DNA: TGTGCCAGCAGCTTAGGGACAGGGCACTACGAGCAGTACTTC
D: TRBD2; size: .; J: TRBJ2-3; V: TRBV9; CDR3: CASSVGLAGVLSTDTQYF; DNA: TGTGCCAGCAGCGTAGGTCTAGCGGGGGTCCTCAGCACAGATACGCAGTATTTT
D: .; size: once; J: TRBJ2-1; V: TRBV6-5; CDR3: CASRTPGTLIAFF; DNA: TGTGCCAGCAGGACCCCCGGGACCCTCATAGCGTTCTTC
D: .; size: .; J: TRBJ1-5; V: TRBV23-1; CDR3: CASSQRQSSSNQPQHF; DNA: TGCGCCAGCAGTCAAAGACAATCTTCTAGCAATCAGCCCCAGCATTTT
D: .; size: .; J: TRBJ1-1; V: TRBV19; CDR3: CASWGAAGRGTEAFF; DNA: TGTGCCAGTTGGGGGGCCGCCGGGCGTGGCACTGAAGCTTTCTTT
D: TRBD1; size: .; J: TRBJ2-7; V: TRBV5-6; CDR3: CASSGEYRGYEQYF; DNA: TGTGCCAGCAGCGGGGAGTACAGGGGGTACGAGCAGTACTTC
D: .; size: .; J: TRBJ2-6; V: TRBV4-3; CDR3: CASSRRTVLSGANVLTF; DNA: TGCGCCAGCAGCCGGCGGACTGTACTATCCGGGGCCAACGTCCTGACTTTC
D: TRBD1; size: .; J: TRBJ1-3; V: TRBV7-2; CDR3: CASRLEGASGNTIYF; DNA: TGTGCCAGCAGGCTGGAGGGGGCGTCTGGAAACACCATATATTTT
D: .; size: .; J: TRBJ1-4; V: TRBV2; CDR3: CASRESLSGRSPEKLFF; DNA: TGTGCCAGCAGAGAGTCCCTTTCCGGGAGATCGCCTGAAAAACTGTTTTTT
D: .; size: .; J: TRBJ2-7; V: TRBV30; CDR3: CAWSVHLEGLNEQYF; DNA: TGTGCCTGGAGTGTACATCTGGAAGGGTTGAACGAGCAGTACTTC
D: TRBD1; size: few; J: TRBJ1-2; V: TRBV5-4; CDR3: CASSQGGQNYGYTF; DNA: TGTGCCAGCAGCCAAGGGGGACAGAACTATGGCTACACCTTC
D: .; size: .; J: TRBJ2-2; V: TRBV7-9; CDR3: CASSLSGTFAGELFF; DNA: TGTGCCAGCAGCTTATCCGGGACCTTCGCCGGGGAGCTGTTTTTT
D: TRBD1; size: .; J: TRBJ1-3; V: TRBV6-5; CDR3: CAVTGTGNTIYF; DNA: TGTGCCGTGACAGGGACTGGAAACACCATATATTTT
D: TRBD1; size: once; J: TRBJ2-7; V: TRBV2; CDR3: CASTRQGPYEQYF; DNA: TGTGCCAGCACGCGACAGGGTCCCTACGAGCAGTACTTC
D: .; size: .; J: TRBJ1-2; V: TRBV28; CDR3: CASSSTGVYGYTF; DNA: TGTGCCAGCAGTTCGACCGGGGTCTATGGCTACACCTTC
D: .; size: once; J: TRBJ2-2; V: TRBV2; CDR3: CASRRGRNTGELFF; DNA: TGTGCCAGCAGGCGGGGACGGAACACCGGGGAGCTGTTTTTT
D: TRBD2; size: .; J: TRBJ2-7; V: TRBV7-9; CDR3: CASSRSGGLYEQYF; DNA: TGTGCCAGCAGCCGAAGCGGGGGCCTCTACGAGCAGTACTTC
D: TRBD2; size: .; J: TRBJ2-3; V: TRBV28; CDR3: CASSFASGGSTTDTQYF; DNA: TGTGCCAGCAGTTTTGCTAGCGGGGGGTCTACTACAGATACGCAGTATTTT
D: .; size: .; J: TRBJ1-3; V: TRBV10-3; CDR3: CAISEQVSSGNTIYF; DNA: TGTGCCATCAGTGAACAGGTTTCTTCAGGAAACACCATATATTTT
D: .; size: .; J: TRBJ2-4; V: TRBV6-6; CDR3: CASSYGPGKNIQYF; DNA: TGTGCCAGCAGTTACGGCCCTGGGAAAAACATTCAGTACTTC